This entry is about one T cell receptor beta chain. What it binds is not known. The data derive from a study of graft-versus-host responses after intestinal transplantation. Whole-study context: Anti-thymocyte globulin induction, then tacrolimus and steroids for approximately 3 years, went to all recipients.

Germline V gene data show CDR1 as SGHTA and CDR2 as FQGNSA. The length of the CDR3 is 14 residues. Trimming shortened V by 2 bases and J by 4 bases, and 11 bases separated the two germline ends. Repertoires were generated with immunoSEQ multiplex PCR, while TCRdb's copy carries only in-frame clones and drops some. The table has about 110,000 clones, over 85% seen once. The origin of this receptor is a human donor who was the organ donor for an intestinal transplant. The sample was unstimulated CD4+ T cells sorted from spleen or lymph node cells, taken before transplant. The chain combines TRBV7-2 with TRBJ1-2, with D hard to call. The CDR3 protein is CASSLRDRGYGYTF. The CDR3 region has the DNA TGTGCCAGCAGCTTAAGGGATCGGGGCTATGGCTACACCTTC.